The 14 T cell receptor beta chains presented below share a single source sample, sequenced in a study of a mutant IDH1 vaccine in newly diagnosed glioma. Data came from immunoSEQ multiplex PCR; TCRdb stores just in-frame clones and leaves some out. Of 70,000 to 100,000 clones listed, roughly 87% were seen once; the top ten hold around 5.2%. The time point is: baseline, week 1 (first vaccination visit). Regarding treatment: pre-vaccination baseline after standard-of-care therapy. Material: PBMCs, obtained from a glioma patient treated with radiotherapy, temozolomide or both. These receptors all stem from a middle-aged man with glioma. Some clones in this sample may be carry-over from other donors' samples.

The chain carries TRBV5-1 and TRBJ2-7; possibly TRBD1 or TRBD2 for D (5 bases each). Germline V CDR1 and CDR2: SGHRS, YFSETQ. The CDR3 has 13 amino acids. V was clipped by 4 bases and J by 9 bases, with 17 bases between them. The CDR3 region is CASSLGTPERQYF. In DNA, the CDR3 is TGCGCCAGCAGCCTAGGGACCCCGGAGAGGCAGTACTTC.

The rearrangement links TRBV18 to TRBJ1-2; D uncertain. The V gene lost 6 bases and the J gene lost 6 bases, with 11 bases spanning the gap. The CDR3 extends over 12 amino acids. From germline, CDR1 is KGHSH and CDR2 LQKENI. This chain's CDR3 is CASSSQADGYTF. The CDR3 DNA reads as TGTGCCAGCTCCAGCCAGGCGGATGGCTACACCTTC. Full variable domain (remainder filled in from reference TRBV18 and TRBJ1-2): NAGVMQNPRHLVRRRGQEARLRCSPMKGHSHVYWYRQLPEEGLKFMVYLQKENIIDESGMPKERFSAEFPKEGPSILRIQQVVRGDSAAYFCASSSQADGYTFGSGTRLTVV.

This chain connects TRBV7-6 to TRBJ2-5; the D gene is possibly TRBD1 (6 bases). The V gene lost 4 bases and the J gene lost 13 bases, with 16 bases spanning the gap. The CDR3 loop spans 12 amino acids. Germline lookup yields CDR1 SGHVS and CDR2 FNYEAQ. CDR3 in amino acids: CASSSRTGPRYF. DNA for the CDR3: TGTGCCAGCAGCTCCCGCACAGGGCCTCGGTACTTC.

This sequence joins TRBV10-3 and TRBJ2-5; D is possibly TRBD2 (5 bases). The V end lost 8 bases, the J end lost 5 bases, and 12 bases lay between the germline ends. The CDR3 runs 12 residues. Germline V gives CDR1 ENHRY, CDR2 SYGVKD. CDR3: CAIGPREETQYF. Here the CDR3 DNA reads TGTGCCATCGGTCCTAGGGAGGAGACCCAGTACTTC.

The J gene is TRBJ1-2, the V gene TRBV5-4, with D unclear. V dropped 2 bases and J dropped 3 bases, with 8 bases sitting between them. This CDR3 spans 13 amino acids. Germline loops: CDR1 SGHNT, CDR2 YYREEE (reference sequence). As DNA, the CDR3 is TGTGCCAGCAGCTTTGGTGGGGACTATGGCTACACCTTC. Translation gives CASSFGGDYGYTF.

This chain's CDR3 is CASSHPPGQAYNEQFF. CDR3 coding DNA: TGCGCCAGCAGCCACCCCCCGGGGCAGGCGTACAATGAGCAGTTCTTC. The rearrangement joins TRBV5-1 to TRBJ2-1; D is possibly TRBD1 or TRBD2 (5 bases each). This CDR3 has 16 residues. V lost 4 bases and J 4 bases, leaving 18 bases between the germline ends. Looked up from germline, CDR1 is SGHRS and CDR2 is YFSETQ.

The V and J genes are TRBV2 and TRBJ1-5; D unclear. Germline CDR1 reads SNHLY; CDR2 reads FYNNEI. The V gene lost 1 base and the J gene lost 4 bases, with 5 bases spanning the gap. The CDR3 has 13 amino acids. CDR3 in DNA: TGTGCCAGCAGTGAAGGGGTTAATCAGCCCCAGCATTTT. It is translated as CASSEGVNQPQHF.

This clone was observed a few times. This chain joins TRBV4-1 and TRBJ1-6; 10 nucleotides align to TRBD1. CDR1 and CDR2 (germline): MGHRA, YSYEKL. The CDR3 has 16 amino acids. V was pared by 1 base and J by 8 bases, with 5 bases of the junction left unmatched. CDR3 DNA: TGCGCCAGCAGCCAAGGTCGCGGGACAGGGGATTCACCCCTCCACTTT. This translates into CASSQGRGTGDSPLHF.

The chain recombines TRBV30 with TRBJ2-7; 8 nucleotides agree with TRBD1. This CDR3 region has 15 residues. The trim removed 4 bases at V and 4 bases at J, leaving 12 bases unmatched. The V gene's germline CDR1 is GTSNPN and CDR2 SVGIG (reference sequence). The CDR3 nucleotides read TGTGCCTGGACCAGCGACAGGGGCGGCCCTTACGAGCAGTACTTC. It codes for CAWTSDRGGPYEQYF.

The rearrangement joins TRBV5-1 to TRBJ2-5; TRBD1 might be the D (5 bases). Trimming took off 4 bases at V and 5 bases at J, with 9 bases between the two ends. The CDR3 totals 12 residues. Germline CDR1 and CDR2: SGHRS and YFSETQ. The CDR3 reads CASSQPGETQYF. In DNA form, the CDR3 reads TGCGCCAGCAGCCAGCCAGGGGAGACCCAGTACTTC.

The chain employs TRBV7-6 and TRBJ2-1; 7 positions match TRBD2. The CDR3 runs to 15 residues. Germline loops: CDR1 SGHVS, CDR2 FNYEAQ. With 4 bases clipped from V and 10 bases from J, the junction kept 13 bases outside the gene matches. The CDR3 is CASSSPLGGLWEQFF. The CDR3, as DNA: TGTGCCAGCAGCTCCCCCCTCGGGGGGTTGTGGGAGCAGTTCTTC.

The chain employs TRBV30 and TRBJ2-2; D ambiguous. The CDR3 extends over 12 amino acids. Trimming left V 4 bases short and J 6 bases short, with 9 bases between. Germline-derived CDR1 and CDR2 are GTSNPN and SVGIG (reference sequence). CDR3 in DNA: TGTGCCTGGATAAAGTGGTCCGGGGAGCTGTTTTTT. This encodes CAWIKWSGELFF. The whole variable domain, remainder taken from reference TRBV30 and TRBJ2-2, is SQTIHQWPATLVQPVGSPLSLECTVEGTSNPNLYWYRQAAGRGLQLLFYSVGIGQISSEVPQNLSASRPQDRQFILSSKKLLLSDSGFYLCAWIKWSGELFFGEGSRLTVL.

The chain carries TRBV27 and TRBJ2-7, with 9 nucleotides matching TRBD1. Trimming cost V 6 bases and J 3 bases; bases outside gene matches: 6. The CDR3 covers 14 residues. Germline V gives CDR1 MNHEY, CDR2 SMNVEV (reference sequence). CDR3 in amino acids: CASSPGTGIYEQYF. CDR3 bases: TGTGCCAGCAGCCCCGGGACAGGGATCTACGAGCAGTACTTC.

The chain couples TRBV6-5 to TRBJ2-3; 7 positions match TRBD2. The junction had 5 bases not matched to a gene; V was cut back by 6 bases and J by 2 bases. Germline V gives CDR1 MNHEY, CDR2 SVGAGI. This CDR3 contains 14 residues. CDR3 DNA: TGTGCCAGCAGGCCCCTAGCGGCCACAGATACGCAGTATTTT. Translation: CASRPLAATDTQYF.